The text below deals with one TCR beta chain. The antigen remains undetermined. Germline CDR1 is MNHEY and CDR2 is SMNVEV (reference sequence). The CDR3 extends over 15 amino acids. Trimming took off 0 bases at V and 5 bases at J, with 8 bases between the two ends. This sample was taken from a study of T cells in Graves' hyperthyroidism and ophthalmopathy. Diagnosis relied on clinical symptoms, serum thyroxine and TRAb, thyroid ultrasound and orbital computed tomography. Amplification yielded TCR beta CDR3 regions, with RNA transcripts as the source. The HTBI primer set drove a first-round RT-PCR of the TCR CDR3. TCRdb re-analysed the multiplex PCR reads in MiXCR, keeping a single row per CDR3 protein. The sample consists of some 510,000 distinct CDR3 sequences, less than 25% of them appearing once. Broader study findings: Blood also held most thyroid clonotypes expanded beyond 0.001.

This clonotype was obtained from a man between 18 and 29 years old with Graves' hyperthyroidism. The chain has TRBV27 and TRBJ1-6, with unresolved D. The sample was blood. The CDR3 sequence is CASSLSHKNNSPLHF. DNA of the CDR3: TGTGCCAGCAGTTTATCGCACAAAAATAATTCACCCCTCCACTTT.